The rows below give T cell receptor beta chains drawn from one sample of a study of CD8 T cells in Susac syndrome. Each CDR3 protein is one row after TCRdb ran MiXCR on the immunoSEQ multiplex PCR reads. The repertoire has more than 150,000 distinct CDR3 sequences, 95% of them found once; the top ten carry 0.14% to 0.15%. What was sequenced was CD8+ T cells from PBMCs. Every receptor here comes from a human donor with multiple sclerosis. Each CDR3 is given with its conserved first and last residue.

j_call,v_call,cdr3_aa
TRBJ2-1,TRBV5-6,CASRFLTGTGGEYEQFF
TRBJ2-7,TRBV2,CASGPGQSYEQYF
TRBJ2-3,TRBV9,CASSVDGTNTDTQYF
TRBJ1-1,TRBV5-1,CASGEVALSTEAFF
TRBJ1-2,TRBV29-1,CSVETGDGYTF
TRBJ2-3,TRBV7-8,CASSLAEQKRTDTQYF
TRBJ1-1,TRBV9,CASSVGTSGRGAFF
TRBJ2-1,TRBV29-1,CSVYILGAPFF
TRBJ2-1,TRBV5-6,CATGGGVAYNEQFF
TRBJ2-7,TRBV7-9,CASSPRQGMEGEQYF
TRBJ1-2,TRBV9,CASSVASGGEGYTF
TRBJ2-7,TRBV25-1,CASSEYTTGGEQYF
TRBJ2-2,TRBV13,CASSLVRLNTGELFF
TRBJ1-1,TRBV20-1,CSATYDRNTEAFF
TRBJ1-1,TRBV4-1,CASSQDVLNTEAFF
TRBJ2-1,TRBV27,CASSSTSGGFNEQFF
TRBJ1-6,TRBV4-1,CASSQETDLYSPLHF
TRBJ1-6,TRBV5-6,CASSLYEYSPLHF
TRBJ1-3,TRBV14,CASSQDFRELDF
TRBJ2-2,TRBV5-1,CASSLAAGGATGELFF
TRBJ2-7,TRBV30,CAWSVAYEQYF
TRBJ1-1,TRBV5-1,CASSTWTKNTEAFF
TRBJ2-1,TRBV29-1,CSVAGLRNEQFF
TRBJ1-5,TRBV7-9,CASSLAPGQGADQPQHF
TRBJ2-2,TRBV4-1,CASSQEGEYTGELFF
TRBJ2-1,TRBV20-1,CSARDSGGYNEQFF
TRBJ2-3,TRBV18,CASSLGLAADTDTQYF
TRBJ2-3,TRBV4-1,CASSQEGRGGADTQYF
TRBJ2-1,TRBV2,CASLLRDLPYNEQFF
TRBJ2-3,TRBV30,CAWDQGTDTQYF
TRBJ2-5,TRBV6-1,CASTAHSTSAYQETQYF
TRBJ2-1,TRBV7-8,CASGLAGGDNEQFF
TRBJ1-2,TRBV12-5,CASTVDYGYTF
TRBJ1-2,TRBV15,CATSRDSGGAVYGYTF
TRBJ2-3,TRBV7-2,CASNLPRDTQYF
TRBJ1-5,TRBV6-6,CASSSGTGGQPQHF
TRBJ2-7,TRBV15,CATSRLGLLDEQYF
TRBJ1-1,TRBV20-1,CSARVPGNTEAFF
TRBJ1-2,TRBV12-3/TRBV12-4,CASSSPGGRGYTF
TRBJ2-1,TRBV27,CASSSYRGDRGSYNEQFF
TRBJ2-5,TRBV12-5,CASGLVLYRGGETQYF
TRBJ2-3,TRBV13,CASSLAPRDTDTQYF
TRBJ2-4,TRBV6-2/TRBV6-3,CASSYSRTSGVNIQYF
TRBJ1-1,TRBV7-9,CASSVGGMEAFF
TRBJ2-5,TRBV25-1,CASSEYGGFETQYF
TRBJ2-5,TRBV2,CASSEMSRVGETQYF
TRBJ2-1,TRBV19,CASSIQVYNEQFF
TRBJ1-5,TRBV4-1,CASSQESEGGNQPQHF